Listed below are T cell receptor beta chains from one sample, sequenced in a study of blood T cells in healthy people across ages. TCRdb fed the 5' RACE reads into MiXCR, producing one record per CDR3 protein. The sample shows about 760,000 distinct CDR3 sequences, roughly three fifths of them seen only once. The sequenced sample was blood. All receptors derive from a man aged 35-49 years in good health. Both conserved end residues are part of each CDR3. D genes are given only for firm matches. A clone size is listed for some rows: how often the clone was seen (once, few, many), or a class if it is expanded.

. TRBJ2-1 TRBD2 TRBV2 15 CASRASGRYFDEQFF TGTGCCAGCAGGGCCAGCGGGAGGTATTTCGATGAGCAGTTCTTC
. TRBJ2-1 . TRBV29-1 13 CSATDRPQETQFF TGCAGCGCCACGGACAGACCCCAAGAGACCCAGTTCTTC
. TRBJ1-1 TRBD1 TRBV29-1 13 CSVSSPQGLVAFF TGCAGCGTTTCCTCCCCACAGGGGCTTGTTGCTTTCTTT
few TRBJ2-7 . TRBV4-2 13 CASSRPLAYEQYF TGTGCCAGCAGCCGACCCCTCGCTTACGAGCAGTACTTC
. TRBJ2-5 TRBD1 TRBV5-1 15 CASSPTGVLGETQYF TGCGCCAGCAGCCCGACAGGGGTTTTGGGAGAGACCCAGTACTTC
. TRBJ2-5 TRBD1 TRBV3-1 16 CASSHLQTGVGETQYF TGTGCCAGCAGCCATCTACAAACAGGGGTTGGTGAGACCCAGTACTTC
. TRBJ2-7 TRBD2 TRBV28 17 CASSLEQSRRETHEQYF TGTGCCAGCAGTTTGGAACAGTCGCGGCGGGAGACCCACGAGCAGTACTTC
. TRBJ2-3 TRBD2 TRBV4-2 18 CASSQELASGSGTGTQYF TGTGCCAGCAGCCAAGAGTTAGCTAGCGGGAGTGGAACAGGTACGCAGTATTTT
. TRBJ2-2 . TRBV4-3 15 CASSQEGTGTGELFF TGCGCCAGCAGCCAAGAGGGAACAGGGACCGGGGAGCTGTTTTTT
. TRBJ2-5 . TRBV20-1 16 CSAKPKLAGAAYEQYF TGCAGTGCGAAGCCTAAATTGGCAGGGGCGGCCTATGAGCAGTACTTC
few TRBJ2-1 TRBD2 TRBV27 16 CASSHLGEGIGNEQFF TGTGCCAGCAGTCACTTAGGGGAGGGGATCGGCAATGAGCAGTTCTTC
. TRBJ2-4 TRBD1 TRBV25-1 16 CASSHHRGLSKNIQYF TGTGCCAGCAGTCATCACAGGGGGCTTTCCAAAAACATTCAGTACTTC
many TRBJ2-3 . TRBV5-1 14 CASSLPLPTDTQYF TGCGCCAGCAGCCTCCCCCTTCCTACAGATACGCAGTATTTT
. TRBJ1-5 . TRBV5-1 16 CASSLVGGRGNQPQHF TGCGCCAGCAGCTTGGTGGGAGGACGGGGCAATCAGCCCCAGCATTTT
. TRBJ2-1 TRBD2 TRBV20-1 13 CSAGLAGGGEQFF TGCAGTGCAGGACTAGCGGGAGGGGGTGAGCAGTTCTTC
. TRBJ2-5 . TRBV27 13 CASSPTYRETQYF TGTGCCAGCAGCCCTACGTACAGAGAGACCCAGTACTTC
few TRBJ1-5 . TRBV7-3 13 CASSQGWNQPQHF TGTGCCAGCAGCCAGGGGTGGAATCAGCCCCAGCATTTT
. TRBJ2-3 . TRBV5-1 12 CASSLSEGTQYF TGCGCCAGCAGCTTGTCGGAGGGTACGCAGTATTTT
. TRBJ1-2 . TRBV11-2 14 CASSAPQGYYGYTF TGTGCCAGCAGCGCACCGCAGGGGTACTATGGCTACACCTTC
few TRBJ2-5 . TRBV9 17 CASSVDLPGGVQETQYF TGTGCCAGCAGCGTAGATTTGCCTGGTGGGGTTCAAGAGACCCAGTACTTC
. TRBJ1-3 . TRBV20-1 13 CSARRIPGNTIYF TGCAGTGCTAGGAGAATACCTGGAAACACCATATATTTT
. TRBJ1-1 TRBD1 TRBV18 16 CASSQIGQGISTEAFF TGTGCCAGCTCACAAATCGGACAGGGGATCAGCACCGAAGCTTTCTTT
few TRBJ2-1 TRBD2 TRBV29-1 12 CSGGLAYNEQFF TGCAGCGGGGGACTAGCATACAATGAGCAGTTCTTC
. TRBJ2-3 TRBD2 TRBV20-1 16 CSASESLAGGPNTQYF TGCAGTGCTAGCGAGAGCCTAGCGGGAGGCCCTAATACGCAGTATTTT
few TRBJ2-5 . TRBV11-2 14 CASSLGLASNEQYF TGTGCCAGCAGCTTAGGCCTAGCGTCGAATGAGCAGTACTTC
few TRBJ2-7 . TRBV9 15 CASSVVDSGDNEQYF TGTGCCAGCAGCGTAGTCGACTCGGGGGACAACGAGCAGTACTTC
. TRBJ2-1 . TRBV27 14 CASSSLDRDNEQFF TGTGCCAGCAGTTCCTTGGACAGAGACAATGAGCAGTTCTTC
. TRBJ2-7 TRBD2 TRBV7-3 18 CASSLMGQTSGGQVAQYF TGTGCCAGCAGCTTAATGGGCCAGACTAGCGGGGGGCAGGTGGCCCAGTACTTC
. TRBJ2-7 . TRBV10-2 12 CASRHSYYEQYF TGCGCCAGCAGGCACAGTTACTACGAGCAGTACTTC
. TRBJ2-5 . TRBV15 14 CATSRVFLVGVQYF TGTGCCACCAGCAGAGTATTCTTAGTGGGGGTACAGTACTTC
. TRBJ2-1 . TRBV5-1 11 CASSFQETQFF TGCGCCAGCAGCTTCCAAGAGACCCAGTTCTTC
once TRBJ2-5 . TRBV27 13 CASNKGDGETQYF TGTGCCAGCAATAAAGGGGACGGAGAGACCCAGTACTTC
. TRBJ2-3 . TRBV9 17 CASSVAVAESGTDTQYF TGTGCCAGCAGCGTAGCTGTAGCGGAGAGCGGTACAGATACGCAGTATTTT
. TRBJ2-1 . TRBV7-9 18 CASSLYRGAGQTYNEQFF TGTGCCAGCAGCTTATATAGAGGGGCCGGACAGACCTACAATGAGCAGTTCTTC
. TRBJ2-7 TRBD1 TRBV7-2 14 CASSGTGGSNEQYF TGTGCCAGCAGCGGTACAGGGGGAAGCAACGAGCAGTACTTC
. TRBJ1-5 . TRBV7-3 13 CASSLTRDQPQHF TGTGCCAGCAGCTTAACGAGGGACCAGCCCCAGCATTTT
. TRBJ2-3 . TRBV20-1 14 CSATGKGSTDTRYF TGCAGTGCGACTGGCAAGGGGTCCACAGATACGCGGTATTTT
. TRBJ2-5 TRBD1 TRBV5-1 15 CASSKTGTGRETQYF TGCGCCAGCAGCAAGACCGGGACAGGGAGAGAGACCCAGTACTTC
. TRBJ2-3 . TRBV7-9 14 CASSSPGVADTQYF TGTGCCAGCAGCTCCCCCGGGGTGGCAGATACGCAGTATTTT
. TRBJ2-1 TRBD2 TRBV7-2 16 CASSLVPGGGPNEQFF TGTGCCAGCAGCTTAGTACCTGGCGGGGGGCCCAATGAGCAGTTCTTC
. TRBJ1-6 . TRBV20-1 14 CSARDLATNSPLHF TGCAGTGCTAGAGATTTGGCGACTAATTCACCCCTCCACTTT
. TRBJ2-1 . TRBV29-1 15 CSVVPETFSCNEQFF TGCAGCGTTGTCCCGGAAACCTTCTCCTGCAATGAGCAGTTCTTC
. TRBJ1-5 TRBD1 TRBV18 16 CASSDRVARSSQPQHF TGTGCCAGCTCGGACAGGGTAGCAAGGTCCAGTCAGCCCCAGCATTTT
few TRBJ2-5 . TRBV7-9 15 CASSLAPRNRETQYF TGTGCCAGCAGCTTAGCTCCGCGGAACCGGGAGACCCAGTACTTC
. TRBJ1-1 TRBD1 TRBV27 15 CASRNPGQGIAEAFF TGTGCCAGCAGGAATCCGGGACAGGGCATCGCTGAAGCTTTCTTT
. TRBJ2-3 . TRBV24-1 17 CATSDLTEFADTDTQYF TGTGCCACCAGTGATTTGACTGAGTTTGCGGACACAGATACGCAGTATTTT
few TRBJ2-1 . TRBV5-1 17 CASSWEAKRVSYNEQFF TGCGCCAGCAGCTGGGAAGCGAAGCGGGTCTCCTACAATGAGCAGTTCTTC
. TRBJ1-2 . TRBV7-2 13 CASSLATGLGYTF TGTGCCAGCAGCTTAGCTACAGGGCTAGGCTACACCTTC
. TRBJ2-5 . TRBV2 15 CASAHEFSSGETQYF TGTGCCAGCGCTCACGAGTTCTCCAGCGGAGAGACCCAGTACTTC
. TRBJ2-1 TRBD2 TRBV7-6 14 CASSFSGRRSEQFF TGTGCCAGCAGCTTTTCCGGGAGGCGTAGTGAGCAGTTCTTC
. TRBJ2-2 TRBD1 TRBV10-3 16 CAISESTGENTGELFF TGTGCCATCAGTGAGTCGACAGGGGAGAACACCGGGGAGCTGTTTTTT
few TRBJ1-5 . TRBV6-6 16 CASSYQVHVSNQPQHF TGTGCCAGCAGTTACCAGGTACACGTTAGCAATCAGCCCCAGCATTTT